This T cell receptor (beta chain) was retrieved from a study of blood T cell repertoires in COVID-19. The assay was immunoSEQ multiplex PCR, and TCRdb's table has in-frame clones only and misses some. This table holds approximately 91,000 clones, 80% found once. With 5 bases removed from V and 5 bases from J, the gap between germline ends came to 18 bases. Germline assignment: CDR1 MDHEN and CDR2 SYDVKM. The CDR3 covers 15 residues. The sequenced material came from peripheral blood. The chain couples TRBV28 to TRBJ1-2; tentatively, D is TRBD1 (5 bases). The sequence was collected from a human donor in a cohort sampled during active COVID-19. This CDR3 reads CASSPILSGSYGYTF. As DNA, the CDR3 is TGTGCCAGCAGTCCTATCCTCTCAGGGTCTTATGGCTACACCTTC.